The 11 T cell receptor beta chains in this list originate from one sample, sequenced in a study of prognosis after radiotherapy for stage I lung cancer. Genomic DNA provided the template from which TCR beta CDR3 was amplified by two-round multiplex PCR. The use of primers specific to each TRBV and TRBJ gene characterized first-round PCR. TCRdb re-called the multiplex PCR reads through MiXCR, storing one row per CDR3 protein. The table shows some 13,000 distinct CDR3 sequences, with around 50% occurring only once. The source material was PBMCs, sampled before or after stereotactic body radiation therapy (not recorded which). The receptors shown here come from a donor at least 50 years old with non-small cell lung cancer.

A word on this clonotype: At one end, the junction sequence differs from germline, possibly due to a read error. The chain combines TRBV5-6 with TRBJ1-1, with a tentative D call TRBD1 (6 bases). From germline, CDR1 is SGHDT and CDR2 YYEEEE. The CDR3 has 14 residues. CDR3 residues: CSSSWDKGNTEALF. CDR3 nucleotides: TGTTCCAGCAGCTGGGACAAGGGGAACACTGAAGCTCTCTTT.

The V gene is TRBV7-8, the J gene TRBJ2-7; D is tentatively TRBD1 or TRBD2 (5 bases each). Germline CDR1 SGHVS, CDR2 FQNEAQ. This CDR3 comprises 14 residues. V was trimmed by 2 bases and J by 4 bases, leaving 12 bases between them. The chain's CDR3 is CASSLQGGGYEQYF. The CDR3 region has the DNA TGTGCCAGCAGCTTACAGGGCGGAGGATACGAGCAGTACTTC.

The CDR3 bases are TGTGCCTGGAGGCAGGGCGCCCCCAATCAGCCCCAGCATTTT. Protein sequence: CAWRQGAPNQPQHF. V usage is TRBV30 and J usage is TRBJ1-5; D is possibly TRBD1 (5 bases). The CDR3 covers 14 residues. Trimming removed 3 bases at V and 3 bases at J, with 12 bases between. Germline lookup yields CDR1 GTSNPN and CDR2 SVGIG (reference sequence).

The CDR3 here is CAWTAGVLPYNEQFF. The CDR3 DNA reads as TGTGCCTGGACGGCGGGAGTGTTGCCCTACAATGAGCAGTTCTTC. The rearrangement joins TRBV30 to TRBJ2-1, with 7 bases aligning to TRBD2. Per germline, CDR1 GTSNPN and CDR2 SVGIG (reference sequence). The J segment lost 2 bases and the V segment lost 4 bases, leaving 8 bases of the junction unmatched. CDR3 length equals 15 residues.

The chain employs TRBV9 and TRBJ1-2, with a possible D match to TRBD1 (6 bases). The CDR3 consists of 15 residues. Germline V gene sequence: CDR1 SGDLS, CDR2 YYNGEE. Between the trimmed V and J ends, which lost 4 bases and 2 bases, there was a span of 15 bases. This chain's CDR3 is CASSPPGTNNYGYTF. CDR3 nucleotide sequence: TGTGCCAGCAGCCCCCCCGGGACAAACAACTATGGCTACACCTTC.

This clonotype ranks as medium-sized (0.01 to 0.1%). This chain uses TRBV28 with TRBJ1-5; no clear D. Deletions cut 7 bases from V and 1 base from J, with 8 bases between. Germline CDR1 reads MDHEN; CDR2 reads SYDVKM. The CDR3 extends over 13 amino acids. CDR3 nucleotides: TGTGCCAGCAACGCGGGGAGCAATCAGCCCCAGCATTTT. It yields the protein CASNAGSNQPQHF.

This clonotype was recorded many times. V and J are TRBV19 and TRBJ2-3; tentatively, D is TRBD2 (6 bases). The CDR3 totals 15 residues. Looked up from germline, CDR1 is LNHDA and CDR2 is SQIVND (reference sequence). Trimming cost V 3 bases and J 2 bases, with 12 bases left between them. CDR3 sequence: CASSIGAGNTDTQYF. The DNA of the CDR3 is TGTGCCAGTAGTATCGGAGCGGGTAACACAGATACGCAGTATTTT.

Details on this clonotype: A far larger clone lies a single base away; this is likely a read error. The chain recombines TRBV7-8 with TRBJ2-2; no firm D call. V shed 8 bases and J shed 3 bases, with 10 bases lying between them. The germline gives CDR1 SGHVS, CDR2 FQNEAQ. There are 13 residues in the CDR3. CDR3 bases: TGTGCCAGCGGCAGGAGAGACACCGGGGAGCTGTTTTTT. Amino acids: CASGRRDTGELFF.

In this sample, this clonotype turned up a few times. The genes are TRBV30 and TRBJ2-7; TRBD1 might be the D (6 bases). CDR1 is GTSNPN and CDR2 is SVGIG in the germline V gene (reference sequence). Trimming took off 0 bases at V and 6 bases at J, with 12 bases between the two ends. This CDR3 is built from 13 residues. CDR3 nucleotides: TGTGCCTGGAGTGTAGAACAGGGTTTCGAGCAGTACTTC. This sequence encodes CAWSVEQGFEQYF.

This clonotype was detected many times. A read error may be the cause here, since a much bigger clone is one base away. The chain employs TRBV20-1 and TRBJ2-5; 14 bases match TRBD2. Germline V gene sequence: CDR1 DFQATT, CDR2 SNEGSKA (reference sequence). V shed 3 bases, J shed 3 bases, and the junction held 6 bases outside the gene matches. The CDR3 covers 16 residues. CDR3 in DNA: TGCAGTGCTAGGGGACTAGCGGGAGTAATAAAAGAGACCCAGTACTTC. This codes for CSARGLAGVIKETQYF.

This clonotype is medium-sized (0.01 to 0.1%) within its sample. The rearrangement joins TRBV20-1 to TRBJ1-2; TRBD1 matches 7 bases. CDR1 is DFQATT and CDR2 is SNEGSKA in the germline V gene (reference sequence). This CDR3 is built from 14 residues. The V and J ends lost 2 bases and 7 bases, in that order; junction bases with no gene match: 10. For the CDR3, the DNA is TGCAGTGCTAGACCAGGGACAGCCTTCAGTGGCTACACCTTC. Protein product: CSARPGTAFSGYTF.